A single TCR beta chain is shown here with its context. The data were taken from a study of blood T cell repertoires in COVID-19. Study-level information: The United States, Italy and Spain were the sources of the acute and convalescent COVID-19 samples. From T cells, B-cell-depleted T cells, or PBMCs came the material, which was cDNA or gDNA.

Original processing notes: Reference gene primer amplification yielded estimated nucleated cell counts. The repertoire was sequenced with immunoSEQ multiplex PCR; TCRdb's copy has only in-frame clones and lacks some. V and J calls plus clone size are reproduced from that table; the DNA served to infer D and trimming. Here the sample spans under 300,000 clones, about 80% being singletons. V trimming: 5 bases; J trimming: 3 bases; junction bases outside the gene matches: 9. Germline-derived CDR1 and CDR2 are MNHNY and SVGAGI (reference sequence). The CDR3 is made up of 15 amino acids. This TCR derives from a woman over 75 with active or convalescent COVID-19. The V call is TRBV6-6, the J call TRBJ1-1; TRBD1 matches 7 bases. Sequencing was done on a sample of peripheral blood. Here the CDR3 DNA reads TGTGCCAGCAGTCCGAACCTAGACAGGGACACTGAAGCTTTCTTT. Protein: CASSPNLDRDTEAFF.